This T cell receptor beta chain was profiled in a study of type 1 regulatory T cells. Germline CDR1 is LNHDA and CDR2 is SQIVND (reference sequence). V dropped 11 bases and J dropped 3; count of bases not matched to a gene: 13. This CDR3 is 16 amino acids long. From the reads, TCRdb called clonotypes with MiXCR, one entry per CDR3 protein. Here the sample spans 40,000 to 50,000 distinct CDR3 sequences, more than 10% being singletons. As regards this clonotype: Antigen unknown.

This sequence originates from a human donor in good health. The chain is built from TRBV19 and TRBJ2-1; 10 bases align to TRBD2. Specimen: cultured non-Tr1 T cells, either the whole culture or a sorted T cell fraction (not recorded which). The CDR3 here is CASDGSGRGDYNEQFF. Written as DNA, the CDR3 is TGTGCCTCGGACGGGAGCGGGAGGGGTGACTACAATGAGCAGTTCTTC.